The source of this TCR beta chain is a study of chemoradiotherapy in HPV16-positive cancers. At the level of the study: Functional T-cell assays on a couple of HPV16-positive patients' cells defined candidate HPV-specific clones and common TCR motifs.

Study-level results: Candidate HPV-specific clones and E7-related TCR motifs grew in tumor during treatment.

Regarding this clone: Its antigen remains unidentified.

Profiling relied on immunoSEQ multiplex PCR, and the TCRdb table lists in-frame clones only, not all of them. The profile shows around 11,000 clones, 70% to 85% of them singletons. Per the germline V gene, CDR1 is MGHRA and CDR2 is YSYEKL. Trimming took off 3 bases at V and 2 bases at J, with 18 bases between the two ends. This CDR3 spans 17 amino acids. This TCR derives from a human donor with HPV-associated anogenital cancer. The material was obtained from a patient who underwent chemoradiotherapy. The gene calls are TRBV4-1 and TRBJ2-3, with D possibly being TRBD1 (6 bases). CDR3: CASSHRPFRTATDTQYF. In DNA form, the CDR3 reads TGCGCCAGCAGCCACCGCCCCTTCCGGACAGCCACAGATACGCAGTATTTT.